A selection of T cell receptor beta chains follows, all from one sample in a study of shared clonotypes between healthy human individuals. Produced via immunoSEQ multiplex PCR; TCRdb's table is partial and in-frame only. The sample holds about 2.1 million clones, roughly 95% seen once. The sequenced sample consisted of naive CD8+ T cells from PBMCs. The receptors come from a man aged 18 to 30 in good health. Some clones in this sample may be carry-over from other donors' samples. The CDR3 runs from the conserved cysteine through the conserved F or W. The order of the fields is V gene, J gene, D gene, CDR3 protein, CDR3 DNA. A D gene is named only where the DNA matches it firmly.

v_call: TRBV7-9
j_call: TRBJ2-3
d_call: NA
cdr3_aa: CASTFDGGPGTDTQYF
cdr3_nt: TGTGCCAGCACCTTCGATGGGGGCCCAGGGACAGATACGCAGTATTTT

v_call: TRBV27
j_call: TRBJ1-2
d_call: TRBD1
cdr3_aa: CASSSPTTGYAGYTF
cdr3_nt: TGTGCCAGCAGTTCCCCTACGACAGGGTATGCTGGCTACACCTTC

v_call: TRBV7-9
j_call: TRBJ2-1
d_call: TRBD2
cdr3_aa: CASSLGFGGSYNEQFF
cdr3_nt: TGTGCCAGCAGCTTAGGGTTCGGGGGGTCCTACAATGAGCAGTTCTTC

v_call: TRBV10-2
j_call: TRBJ2-7
d_call: NA
cdr3_aa: CASSEFGLYEQYF
cdr3_nt: TGCGCCAGCAGTGAATTCGGACTATACGAGCAGTACTTC

v_call: TRBV7-6
j_call: TRBJ2-1
d_call: NA
cdr3_aa: CASSSEPPAYNEQFF
cdr3_nt: TGTGCCAGCAGCTCTGAACCACCCGCCTACAATGAGCAGTTCTTC

v_call: TRBV7-8
j_call: TRBJ1-2
d_call: NA
cdr3_aa: CASSPRVIGYTF
cdr3_nt: TGTGCCAGCAGCCCAAGGGTGATTGGCTACACCTTC

v_call: TRBV7-3
j_call: TRBJ1-1
d_call: NA
cdr3_aa: CASSLTYGNTEAFF
cdr3_nt: TGTGCCAGCAGCTTAACGTACGGGAACACTGAAGCTTTCTTT

v_call: TRBV29-1
j_call: TRBJ2-1
d_call: NA
cdr3_aa: CSAQAPSYNEQFF
cdr3_nt: TGCAGCGCCCAGGCTCCCTCCTACAATGAGCAGTTCTTC

v_call: TRBV9
j_call: TRBJ2-1
d_call: NA
cdr3_aa: CASSPIPGFNEQFF
cdr3_nt: TGTGCCAGCAGCCCTATACCAGGGTTCAACGAGCAGTTCTTC

v_call: TRBV15
j_call: TRBJ2-7
d_call: TRBD1
cdr3_aa: CATSRDRDRPLSYEQYF
cdr3_nt: TGTGCCACCAGCAGAGACCGGGACAGGCCTCTCTCCTACGAGCAGTACTTC

v_call: TRBV6-5
j_call: TRBJ1-1
d_call: TRBD1
cdr3_aa: CASARDRGDTEAFF
cdr3_nt: TGTGCCAGCGCGAGGGACAGGGGGGACACTGAAGCTTTCTTT

v_call: TRBV11-1
j_call: TRBJ2-7
d_call: TRBD1
cdr3_aa: CASTRDRREQYF
cdr3_nt: TGTGCCAGCACCAGGGACAGACGCGAGCAGTACTTC

v_call: TRBV16
j_call: TRBJ2-7
d_call: NA
cdr3_aa: CASSQAEWDEQYF
cdr3_nt: TGTGCCAGCAGCCAAGCGGAGTGGGACGAGCAGTACTTC